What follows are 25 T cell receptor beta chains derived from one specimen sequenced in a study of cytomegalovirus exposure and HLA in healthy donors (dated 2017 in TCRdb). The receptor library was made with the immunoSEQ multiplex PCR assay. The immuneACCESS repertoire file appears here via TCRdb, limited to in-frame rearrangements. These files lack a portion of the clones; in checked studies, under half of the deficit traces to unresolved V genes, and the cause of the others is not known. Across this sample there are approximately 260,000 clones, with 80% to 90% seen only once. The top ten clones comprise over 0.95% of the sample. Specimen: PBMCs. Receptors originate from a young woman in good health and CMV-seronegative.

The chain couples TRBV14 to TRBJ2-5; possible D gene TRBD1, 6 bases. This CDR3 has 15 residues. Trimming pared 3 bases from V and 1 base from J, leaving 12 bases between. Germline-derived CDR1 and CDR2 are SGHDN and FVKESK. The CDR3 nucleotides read TGTGCCAGCAGCCACGGCAGGGGTCTCCAAGAGACCCAGTACTTC. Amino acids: CASSHGRGLQETQYF.

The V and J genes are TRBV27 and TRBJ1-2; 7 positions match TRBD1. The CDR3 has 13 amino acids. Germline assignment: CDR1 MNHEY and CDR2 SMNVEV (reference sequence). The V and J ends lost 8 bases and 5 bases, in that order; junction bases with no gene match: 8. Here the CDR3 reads CASAWGDRYGYTF. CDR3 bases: TGTGCCAGCGCCTGGGGGGACAGATATGGCTACACCTTC.

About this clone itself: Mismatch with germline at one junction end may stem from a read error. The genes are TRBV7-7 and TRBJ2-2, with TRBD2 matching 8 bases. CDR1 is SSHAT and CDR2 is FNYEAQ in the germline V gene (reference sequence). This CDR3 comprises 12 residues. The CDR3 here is CASSPPGGGLFF. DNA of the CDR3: TGTGCCAGCAGCCCCCCCGGGGGGGGGCTGTTTTTT.

CDR3 in DNA: TGTGCCAGCAGCCATGACACCTGGGCCCCCTACGAGCAGTACTTC. It yields the protein CASSHDTWAPYEQYF. This chain joins TRBV5-6 and TRBJ2-7; D not resolved. Germline CDR1 and CDR2: SGHDT and YYEEEE. CDR3 size: 15 residues. V lost 4 bases and J 2 bases, leaving 16 bases between the germline ends.

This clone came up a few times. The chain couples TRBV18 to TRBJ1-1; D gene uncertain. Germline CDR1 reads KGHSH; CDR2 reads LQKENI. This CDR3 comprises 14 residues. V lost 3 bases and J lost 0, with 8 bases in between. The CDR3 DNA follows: TGTGCCAGCTCACCTGACTTTATGAACACTGAAGCTTTCTTT. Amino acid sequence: CASSPDFMNTEAFF.

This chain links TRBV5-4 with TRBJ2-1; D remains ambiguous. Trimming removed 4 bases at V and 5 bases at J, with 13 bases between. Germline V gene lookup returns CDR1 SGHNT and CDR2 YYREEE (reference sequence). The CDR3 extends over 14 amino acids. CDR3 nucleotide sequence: TGTGCCAGCAGCACAGATGCCAGAGACAATGAGCAGTTCTTC. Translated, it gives CASSTDARDNEQFF.

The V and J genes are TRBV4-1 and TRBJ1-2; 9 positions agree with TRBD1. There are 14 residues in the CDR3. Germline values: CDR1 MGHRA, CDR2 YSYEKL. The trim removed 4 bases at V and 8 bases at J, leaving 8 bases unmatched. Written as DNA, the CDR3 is TGCGCCAGCAGCCTCGGGACAGGGCCTTTAGGCTACACCTTC. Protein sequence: CASSLGTGPLGYTF.

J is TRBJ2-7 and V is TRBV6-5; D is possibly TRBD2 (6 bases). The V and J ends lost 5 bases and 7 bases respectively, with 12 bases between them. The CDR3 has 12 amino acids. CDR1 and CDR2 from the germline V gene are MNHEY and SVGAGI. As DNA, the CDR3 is TGTGCCAGCAGTACAAACGGGGGAGAGCAGTACTTC. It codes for CASSTNGGEQYF.

CDR3 DNA sequence: TGTGCCAGCAGTGCCACTTTCCGGAGCGGCTATGGCTACACCTTC. Amino acids: CASSATFRSGYGYTF. This sequence joins TRBV6-4 and TRBJ1-2; D ambiguous. The CDR3 consists of 15 residues. Germline CDR1 is MRHNA and CDR2 is SNTAGT. Trimming pared 4 bases from V and 4 bases from J, leaving 16 bases between.

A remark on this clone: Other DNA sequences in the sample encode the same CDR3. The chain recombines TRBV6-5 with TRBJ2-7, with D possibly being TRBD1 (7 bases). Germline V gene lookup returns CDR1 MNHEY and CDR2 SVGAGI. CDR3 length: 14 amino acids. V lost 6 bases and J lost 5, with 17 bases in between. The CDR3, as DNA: TGTGCCAGCAGCTGGCGGGACAGCCACAACGAGCAGTACTTC. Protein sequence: CASSWRDSHNEQYF.

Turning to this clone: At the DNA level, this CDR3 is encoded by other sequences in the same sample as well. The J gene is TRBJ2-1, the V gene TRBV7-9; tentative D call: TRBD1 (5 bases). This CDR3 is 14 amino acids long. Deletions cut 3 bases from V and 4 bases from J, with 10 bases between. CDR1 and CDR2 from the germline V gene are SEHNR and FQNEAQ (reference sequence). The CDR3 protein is CASSLAQGYNEQFF. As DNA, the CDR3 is TGTGCCAGCAGCTTGGCCCAGGGATACAATGAGCAGTTCTTC.

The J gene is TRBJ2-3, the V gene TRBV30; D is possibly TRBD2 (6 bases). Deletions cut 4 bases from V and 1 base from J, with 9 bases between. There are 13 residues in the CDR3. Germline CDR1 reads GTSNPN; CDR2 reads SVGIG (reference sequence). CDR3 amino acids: CAWTRRGTDTQYF. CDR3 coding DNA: TGTGCCTGGACACGGAGGGGCACAGATACGCAGTATTTT.

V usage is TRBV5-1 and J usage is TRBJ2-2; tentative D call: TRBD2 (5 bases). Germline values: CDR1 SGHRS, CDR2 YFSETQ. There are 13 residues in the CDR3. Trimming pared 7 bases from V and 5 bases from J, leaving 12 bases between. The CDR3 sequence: CASARTGTGELFF. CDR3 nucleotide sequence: TGCGCCAGCGCCCGGACGGGAACCGGGGAGCTGTTTTTT. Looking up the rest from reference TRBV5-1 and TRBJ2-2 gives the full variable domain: KAGVTQTPRYLIKTRGQQVTLSCSPISGHRSVSWYQQTPGQGLQFLFEYFSETQRNKGNFPGRFSGRQFSNSRSEMNVSTLELGDSALYLCASARTGTGELFFGEGSRLTVL.

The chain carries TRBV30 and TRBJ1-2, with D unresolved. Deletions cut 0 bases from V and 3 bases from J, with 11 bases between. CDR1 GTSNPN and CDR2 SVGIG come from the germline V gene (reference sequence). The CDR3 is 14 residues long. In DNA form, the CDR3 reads TGTGCCTGGAGTGTGCAGAGGGTCTACTATGGCTACACCTTC. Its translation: CAWSVQRVYYGYTF.

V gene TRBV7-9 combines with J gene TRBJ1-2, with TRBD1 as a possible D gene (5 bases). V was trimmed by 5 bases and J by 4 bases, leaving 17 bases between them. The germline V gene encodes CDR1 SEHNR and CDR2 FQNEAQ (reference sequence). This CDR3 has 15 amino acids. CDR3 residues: CASSPVGGSGYGYTF. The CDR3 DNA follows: TGTGCCAGCAGCCCCGTGGGGGGTTCGGGCTATGGCTACACCTTC.

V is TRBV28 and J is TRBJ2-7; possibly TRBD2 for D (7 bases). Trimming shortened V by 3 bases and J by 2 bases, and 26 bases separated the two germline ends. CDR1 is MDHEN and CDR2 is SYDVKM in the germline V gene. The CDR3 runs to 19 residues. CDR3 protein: CASSFSGEGGQWGPYEQYF. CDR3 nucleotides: TGTGCCAGCAGTTTCAGCGGGGAAGGAGGACAGTGGGGACCCTACGAGCAGTACTTC. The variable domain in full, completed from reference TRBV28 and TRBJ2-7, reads DVKVTQSSRYLVKRTGEKVFLECVQDMDHENMFWYRQDPGLGLRLIYFSYDVKMKEKGDIPEGYSVSREKKERFSLILESASTNQTSMYLCASSFSGEGGQWGPYEQYFGPGTRLTVT.

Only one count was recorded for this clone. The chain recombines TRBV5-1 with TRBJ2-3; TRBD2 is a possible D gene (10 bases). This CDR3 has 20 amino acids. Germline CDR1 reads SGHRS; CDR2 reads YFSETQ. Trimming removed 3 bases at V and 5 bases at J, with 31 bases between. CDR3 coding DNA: TGCGCCAGCAGCTCCCAAAACAGGGGGCGCGCTAGCGGGAGTTTAGATACGCAGTATTTT. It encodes CASSSQNRGRASGSLDTQYF.

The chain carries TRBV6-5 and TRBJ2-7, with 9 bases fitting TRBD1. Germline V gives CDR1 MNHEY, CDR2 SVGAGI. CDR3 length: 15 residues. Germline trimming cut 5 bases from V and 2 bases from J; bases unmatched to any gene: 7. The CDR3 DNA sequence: TGTGCCAGCAGTCGCGAACAGGGGGCGGCCTACGAGCAGTACTTC. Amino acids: CASSREQGAAYEQYF.

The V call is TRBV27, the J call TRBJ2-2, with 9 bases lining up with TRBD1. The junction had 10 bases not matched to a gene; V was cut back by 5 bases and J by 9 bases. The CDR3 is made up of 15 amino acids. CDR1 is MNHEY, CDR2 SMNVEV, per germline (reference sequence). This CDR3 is CASSTHGTGPRELFF. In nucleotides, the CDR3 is TGTGCCAGCAGTACCCACGGGACAGGGCCCAGGGAGCTGTTTTTT.

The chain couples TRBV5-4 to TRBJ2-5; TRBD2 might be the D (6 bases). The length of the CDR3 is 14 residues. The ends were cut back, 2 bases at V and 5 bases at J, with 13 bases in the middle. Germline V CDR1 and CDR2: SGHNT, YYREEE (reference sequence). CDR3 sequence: CASSFGGAPETQYF. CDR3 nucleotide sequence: TGTGCCAGCAGCTTCGGAGGGGCGCCTGAGACCCAGTACTTC. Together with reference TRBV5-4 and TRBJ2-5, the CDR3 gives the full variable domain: ETGVTQSPTHLIKTRGQQVTLRCSSQSGHNTVSWYQQALGQGPQFIFQYYREEENGRGNFPPRFSGLQFPNYSSELNVNALELDDSALYLCASSFGGAPETQYFGPGTRLLVL.

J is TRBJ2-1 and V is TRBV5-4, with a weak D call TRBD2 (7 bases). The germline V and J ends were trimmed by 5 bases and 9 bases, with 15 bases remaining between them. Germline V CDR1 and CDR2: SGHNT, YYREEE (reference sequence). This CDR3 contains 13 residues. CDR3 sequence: CASRMGGRSEQFF. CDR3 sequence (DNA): TGTGCCAGCAGAATGGGGGGGCGGAGTGAGCAGTTCTTC.

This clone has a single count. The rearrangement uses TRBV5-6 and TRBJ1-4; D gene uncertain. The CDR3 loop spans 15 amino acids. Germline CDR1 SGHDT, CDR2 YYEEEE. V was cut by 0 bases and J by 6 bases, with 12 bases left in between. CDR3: CASSLVSDLDEKLFF. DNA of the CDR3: TGTGCCAGCAGCTTGGTCTCAGACTTGGATGAAAAACTGTTTTTT. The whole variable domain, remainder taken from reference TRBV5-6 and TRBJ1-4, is DAGVTQSPTHLIKTRGQQVTLRCSPKSGHDTVSWYQQALGQGPQFIFQYYEEEERQRGNFPDRFSGHQFPNYSSELNVNALLLGDSALYLCASSLVSDLDEKLFFGSGTQLSVL.

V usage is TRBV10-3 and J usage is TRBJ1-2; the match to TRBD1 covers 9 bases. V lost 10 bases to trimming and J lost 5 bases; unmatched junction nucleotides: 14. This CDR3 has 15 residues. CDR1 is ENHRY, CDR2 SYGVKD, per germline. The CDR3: CATYGTGSSIYGYTF. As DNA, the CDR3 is TGTGCCACCTACGGGACAGGGAGTTCCATTTATGGCTACACCTTC.

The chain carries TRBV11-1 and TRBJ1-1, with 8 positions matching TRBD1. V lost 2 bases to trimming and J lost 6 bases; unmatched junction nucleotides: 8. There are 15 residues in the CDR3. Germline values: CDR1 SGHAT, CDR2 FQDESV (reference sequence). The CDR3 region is CASSLQAGGSAEAFF. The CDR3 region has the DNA TGTGCCAGCAGCTTACAAGCAGGGGGCTCAGCTGAAGCTTTCTTT. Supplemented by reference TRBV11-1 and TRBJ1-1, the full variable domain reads EAEVAQSPRYKITEKSQAVAFWCDPISGHATLYWYRQILGQGPELLVQFQDESVVDDSQLPKDRFSAERLKGVDSTLKIQPAELGDSAMYLCASSLQAGGSAEAFFGQGTRLTVV.

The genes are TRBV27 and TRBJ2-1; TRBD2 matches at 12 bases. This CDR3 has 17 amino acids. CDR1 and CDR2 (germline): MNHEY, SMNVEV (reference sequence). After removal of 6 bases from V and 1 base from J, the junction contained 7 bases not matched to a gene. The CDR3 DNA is TGTGCCAGCAGCTCGACTAGCGGGGGAGCATCCTACAATGAGCAGTTCTTC. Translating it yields CASSSTSGGASYNEQFF.